Ten or more counts support the clone carrying this TCR beta chain. V was pared by 4 bases and J by 1 base, with 4 bases between. The CDR3 runs to 11 residues. In germline, CDR1 is DFQATT, CDR2 SNEGSKA (reference sequence). This sample is drawn from a study of regulatory T cells in long-lasting Graves disease. In building TCR beta libraries, iRepertoire HTBI primers were used together with Arm-PCR of CDR3 regions. Each CDR3 protein is one row after TCRdb ran MiXCR on the multiplex PCR reads. The table records 540,000 or so distinct CDR3 sequences, approximately 13% of them present only once. This sample's time point: newly diagnosed GD, antithyroid drugs for less than 3 months. PBMC-derived RNA was used for the TCR library. The sample was also linked to a second study, of T cells in Graves' hyperthyroidism and ophthalmopathy.

The TCR was taken from a man aged 30 to 39 with Graves disease. The gene calls are TRBV20-1 and TRBJ1-1; unclear D gene. Sequencing used peripheral blood mononuclear cells (PBMCs), obtained at new diagnosis, from a patient treated with antithyroid drugs. For the CDR3, the DNA is TGCAGTGCTACAGGGAACACTGAAGCTTTCTTT. It codes for CSATGNTEAFF.